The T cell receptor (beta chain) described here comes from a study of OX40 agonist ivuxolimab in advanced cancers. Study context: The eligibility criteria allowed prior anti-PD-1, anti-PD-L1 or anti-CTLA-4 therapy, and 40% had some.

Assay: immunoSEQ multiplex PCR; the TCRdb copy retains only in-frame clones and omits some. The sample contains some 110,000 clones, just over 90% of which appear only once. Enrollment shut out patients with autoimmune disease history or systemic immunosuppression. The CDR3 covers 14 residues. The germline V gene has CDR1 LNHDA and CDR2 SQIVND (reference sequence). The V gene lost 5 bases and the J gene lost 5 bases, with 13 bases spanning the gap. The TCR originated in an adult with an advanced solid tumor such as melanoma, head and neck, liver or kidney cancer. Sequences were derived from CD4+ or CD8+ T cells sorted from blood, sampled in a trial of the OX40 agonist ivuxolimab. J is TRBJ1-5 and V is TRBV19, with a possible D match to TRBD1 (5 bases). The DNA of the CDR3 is TGTGCCAGTAGTTCTCCCCAGGGTTATCAGCCCCAGCATTTT. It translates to CASSSPQGYQPQHF.